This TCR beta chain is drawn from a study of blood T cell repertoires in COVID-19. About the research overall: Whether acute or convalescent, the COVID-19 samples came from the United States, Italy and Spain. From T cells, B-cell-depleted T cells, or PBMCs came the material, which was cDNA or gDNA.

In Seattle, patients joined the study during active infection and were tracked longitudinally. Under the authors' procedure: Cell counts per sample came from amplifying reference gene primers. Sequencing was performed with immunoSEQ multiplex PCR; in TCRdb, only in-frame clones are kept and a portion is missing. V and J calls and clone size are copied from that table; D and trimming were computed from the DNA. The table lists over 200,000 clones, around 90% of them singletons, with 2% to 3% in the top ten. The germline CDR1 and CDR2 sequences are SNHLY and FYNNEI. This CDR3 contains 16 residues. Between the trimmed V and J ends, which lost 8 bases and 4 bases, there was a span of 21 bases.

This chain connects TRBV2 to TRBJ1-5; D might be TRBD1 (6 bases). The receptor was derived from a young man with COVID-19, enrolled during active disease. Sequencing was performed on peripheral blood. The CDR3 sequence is CASGQHQTGLNQPQHF. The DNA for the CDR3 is TGTGCCAGCGGACAACACCAAACAGGGCTGAATCAGCCCCAGCATTTT.